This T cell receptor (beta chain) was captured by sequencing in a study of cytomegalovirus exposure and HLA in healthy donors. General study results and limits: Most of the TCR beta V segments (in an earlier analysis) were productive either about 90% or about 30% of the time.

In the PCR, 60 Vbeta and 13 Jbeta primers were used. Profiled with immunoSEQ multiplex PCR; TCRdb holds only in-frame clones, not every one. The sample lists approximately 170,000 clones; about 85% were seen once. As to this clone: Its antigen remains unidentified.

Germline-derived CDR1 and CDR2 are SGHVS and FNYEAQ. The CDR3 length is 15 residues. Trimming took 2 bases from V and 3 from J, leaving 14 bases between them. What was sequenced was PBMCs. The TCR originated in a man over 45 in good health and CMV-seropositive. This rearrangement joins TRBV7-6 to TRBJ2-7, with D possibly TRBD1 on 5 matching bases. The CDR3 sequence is CASSLPAGNGYEQYF. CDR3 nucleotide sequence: TGTGCCAGCAGCTTACCCGCAGGGAATGGCTACGAGCAGTACTTC.